This TCR beta chain was sequenced for a study of blood T cell repertoires in COVID-19. In the study overall: Spain, Italy and the United States supplied samples that represented acute and convalescent COVID-19. T cells, B-cell-depleted T cells, or PBMCs provided the cDNA or gDNA that served as material.

Repertoires were generated with immunoSEQ multiplex PCR, while TCRdb's copy carries only in-frame clones and drops some. The sample records 150,000 to 200,000 clones, 80% to 85% being singletons. V was cut by 7 bases and J by 2 bases, with 18 bases left in between. The CDR3 loop spans 15 amino acids. Per germline, CDR1 MNHNY and CDR2 SVGAGI (reference sequence). The cohort comprised adults aged about 18 to 100 years residing in approximately 25 US areas. This clonotype was sampled from a woman aged 60 to 75 who had recovered from COVID-19. The chain couples TRBV6-6 to TRBJ2-7; D is possibly TRBD1 (6 bases). The material sequenced was PBMCs or T cells enriched from blood (not recorded which). The DNA of the CDR3 is TGTGCCAGCACCCAAAATCGGGACACGGCCTACGAGCAGTACTTC. Residues: CASTQNRDTAYEQYF.